These 5 T cell receptor beta chains were all obtained from the same sample, sequenced in a study of T cell responses to AZD1222 COVID-19 vaccine. Method: immunoSEQ multiplex PCR; TCRdb's copy keeps in-frame clones and lacks some. The sample holds under 120,000 clones, around 94% seen once. Sequencing used peripheral blood, obtained on day 0 of AZD1222 vaccination. The receptor source for this set is an adult in good health.

This clone was seen more than once but under ten times. The V and J genes are TRBV6-5 and TRBJ1-5, with TRBD1 matching 8 bases. Germline CDR1 MNHEY, CDR2 SVGAGI. V gave up 5 bases and J gave up 7 bases; unmatched junction bases: 7. CDR3 length: 14 amino acids. The CDR3 bases are TGTGCCAGCAGTACCCAGGGGGCTGAGCAGCCCCAGCATTTT. Protein sequence: CASSTQGAEQPQHF.

The V and J genes are TRBV6-2 or TRBV6-3 and TRBJ1-6; the D is unclear. The CDR3 length is 14 residues. V was clipped by 2 bases and J by 8 bases, with 10 bases between them. The germline V gene has CDR1 MNHEY and CDR2 SVGEGT. The CDR3 DNA is TGTGCCAGCAGTTACGTGGAGTCTCATTCACCCCTCCACTTT. It specifies CASSYVESHSPLHF.

This clone was recorded only once. The rearrangement uses TRBV5-1 and TRBJ2-7, with 11 bases lining up with TRBD2. The CDR3 runs 17 residues. CDR1 is SGHRS, CDR2 YFSETQ, per germline. Germline trimming cut 0 bases from V and 5 bases from J; bases unmatched to any gene: 10. This CDR3 is CASSLGPGLAENHEQYF. In DNA, the CDR3 is TGCGCCAGCAGCTTGGGGCCGGGACTAGCGGAGAACCACGAGCAGTACTTC. Full variable domain (missing parts from reference TRBV5-1 and TRBJ2-7): KAGVTQTPRYLIKTRGQQVTLSCSPISGHRSVSWYQQTPGQGLQFLFEYFSETQRNKGNFPGRFSGRQFSNSRSEMNVSTLELGDSALYLCASSLGPGLAENHEQYFGPGTRLTVT.

The chain employs TRBV2 and TRBJ1-1; D is possibly TRBD1 (5 bases). Germline CDR1 reads SNHLY; CDR2 reads FYNNEI. The CDR3 consists of 17 residues. V lost 3 bases and J 1 base, leaving 18 bases between the germline ends. CDR3 protein: CASSDRVGRGRNTEAFF. In DNA, the CDR3 is TGTGCCAGCAGTGACAGGGTAGGGAGAGGAAGGAACACTGAAGCTTTCTTT.

This chain connects TRBV11-2 to TRBJ1-2; 11 nucleotides align to TRBD1. CDR3 length equals 17 residues. Germline CDR1 is SGHAT and CDR2 is FQNNGV. Trimming took 1 base from V and 6 from J; bases not matched to a gene: 10. The CDR3 loop is CASSLGHQDRGQHGYTF. In DNA form, the CDR3 reads TGTGCCAGCAGCTTAGGTCATCAGGACAGGGGGCAGCATGGCTACACCTTC.